This T cell receptor (beta chain) was found in a study of T cell changes during pregnancy in multiple sclerosis. Generated by immunoSEQ multiplex PCR, the TCRdb table keeps only in-frame clones and is missing some. This sample has 15,000 to 20,000 clones, with over 75% found just once. Per the germline V gene, CDR1 is SGDLS and CDR2 is YYNGEE. This CDR3 comprises 17 residues. The ends lost 4 bases at V and 7 bases at J; junction bases unmatched: 15. The source material was CD8+ T cells from peripheral blood mononuclear cells, sampled after pregnancy. The TCR sequence derives from a female donor with multiple sclerosis, enrolled in a pregnancy study. V usage is TRBV9 and J usage is TRBJ2-1, with 9 bases fitting TRBD1. The CDR3 here is CASSHSRQGGQVNEQFF. CDR3 coding DNA: TGTGCCAGCAGCCACTCACGACAGGGGGGACAGGTAAATGAGCAGTTCTTC.